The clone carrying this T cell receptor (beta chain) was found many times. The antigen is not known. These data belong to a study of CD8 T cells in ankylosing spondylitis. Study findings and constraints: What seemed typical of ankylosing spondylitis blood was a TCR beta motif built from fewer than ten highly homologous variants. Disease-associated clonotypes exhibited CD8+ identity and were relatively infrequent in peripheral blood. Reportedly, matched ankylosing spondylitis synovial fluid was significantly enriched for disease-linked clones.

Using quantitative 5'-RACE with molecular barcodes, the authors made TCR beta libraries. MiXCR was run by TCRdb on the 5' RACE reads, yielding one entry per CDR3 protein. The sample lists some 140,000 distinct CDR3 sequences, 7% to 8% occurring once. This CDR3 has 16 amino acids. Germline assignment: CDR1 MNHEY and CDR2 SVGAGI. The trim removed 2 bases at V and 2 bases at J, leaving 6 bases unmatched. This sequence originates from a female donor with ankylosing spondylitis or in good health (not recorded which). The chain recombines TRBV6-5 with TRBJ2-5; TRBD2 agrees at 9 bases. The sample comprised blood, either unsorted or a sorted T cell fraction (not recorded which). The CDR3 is CASSYRGAGGQETQYF. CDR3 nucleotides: TGTGCCAGCAGTTACCGTGGGGCGGGGGGGCAAGAGACCCAGTACTTC.